The rows below give T cell receptor beta chains drawn from one sample of a study of shared clonotypes between healthy human individuals. Clones were sequenced by immunoSEQ multiplex PCR, and TCRdb holds only the in-frame ones, with some missing. The repertoire holds about 680,000 clones, with 92% as singletons. Sequenced material: naive CD8+ T cells sorted from blood. The receptor set was obtained from a man between 25 and 39 years old in good health. CDR3s include the opening cysteine and the closing phenylalanine or tryptophan. D genes are given only for firm matches. Expanded clones get a size class; other rows say once, few or many, or leave the size out.

abundance	j_gene	len	v_gene	d_gene	CDR3aa	CDR3nt
NA	TRBJ2-5	14	TRBV9	NA	CASSVERSEGAQYF	TGTGCCAGCAGCGTGGAGCGGAGCGAAGGGGCCCAGTACTTC
NA	TRBJ1-1	16	TRBV18	NA	CASSPAGEGGNTEAFF	TGTGCCAGCTCACCTGCAGGGGAGGGAGGGAACACTGAAGCTTTCTTT
NA	TRBJ2-7	15	TRBV4-3	NA	CASSQDRGTSYEQYF	TGCGCCAGCAGCCAAGATCGCGGGACCTCCTACGAGCAGTACTTC
NA	TRBJ2-4	17	TRBV18	TRBD2	CASSPRDSGVLGDIQYF	TGTGCCAGCTCACCACGTGATAGCGGGGTCTTAGGGGACATTCAGTACTTC
NA	TRBJ2-1	17	TRBV28	TRBD1	CASSLDRGAGTYNEQFF	TGTGCCAGCAGTTTAGACAGGGGGGCGGGAACCTACAATGAGCAGTTCTTC
NA	TRBJ2-7	15	TRBV15	TRBD1	CATSRDRTVTYEQYF	TGTGCCACCAGCAGGGACAGGACAGTTACCTACGAGCAGTACTTC
NA	TRBJ2-7	13	TRBV7-9	NA	CASSLSPTYEQYF	TGTGCCAGCAGCTTATCACCAACCTACGAGCAGTACTTC
NA	TRBJ1-2	15	TRBV5-5	TRBD1	CASSTRQGSNYGYTF	TGTGCCAGCAGCACCCGACAGGGCTCTAACTATGGCTACACCTTC
few	TRBJ2-7	14	TRBV10-3	NA	CAIRDSASSYEQYF	TGTGCCATCAGGGACAGCGCGAGCTCCTACGAGCAGTACTTC
NA	TRBJ1-1	15	TRBV7-6	TRBD1	CASSWGQGMNTEAFF	TGTGCCAGCAGCTGGGGACAGGGGATGAACACTGAAGCTTTCTTT
NA	TRBJ2-7	16	TRBV27	NA	CASSLYGGQGSDEQYF	TGTGCCAGCAGTTTATACGGTGGGCAGGGGTCCGACGAGCAGTACTTC
NA	TRBJ2-7	14	TRBV6-4	TRBD1	CASSDRTGRYEQYF	TGTGCCAGCAGTGATAGGACAGGGAGGTACGAGCAGTACTTC
NA	TRBJ2-1	14	TRBV7-6	NA	CASEEGGAYNEQFF	TGTGCCAGTGAAGAGGGGGGAGCCTACAATGAGCAGTTCTTC
NA	TRBJ2-1	16	TRBV7-2	TRBD1	CASSFDRARPYNEQFF	TGTGCCAGCAGCTTCGACAGGGCGCGACCATACAATGAGCAGTTCTTC
NA	TRBJ2-7	13	TRBV5-5	NA	CASSLGIAYEQYF	TGTGCCAGCAGCTTGGGTATTGCATACGAGCAGTACTTC
NA	TRBJ2-2	16	TRBV9	NA	CASSVGPGVDTGELFF	TGTGCCAGCAGCGTAGGGCCGGGAGTAGACACCGGGGAGCTGTTTTTT
NA	TRBJ2-5	16	TRBV28	TRBD1	CASSFPGTGRGETQYF	TGTGCCAGCAGTTTCCCCGGGACAGGGCGAGGGGAGACCCAGTACTTC
NA	TRBJ2-5	12	TRBV7-9	NA	CASSLVIETQYF	TGTGCCAGCAGCTTAGTCATAGAGACCCAGTACTTC
NA	TRBJ2-3	15	TRBV7-9	TRBD2	CASSSLAGGTDTQYF	TGTGCCAGCAGCTCCTTAGCGGGAGGAACAGATACGCAGTATTTT
NA	TRBJ2-7	14	TRBV5-1	TRBD1	CASSSWTGDYEQYF	TGCGCCAGCAGCTCTTGGACAGGGGACTACGAGCAGTACTTC
NA	TRBJ1-1	12	TRBV7-9	NA	CASSLEDPEAFF	TGTGCCAGCAGCTTAGAGGATCCTGAAGCTTTCTTT
NA	TRBJ2-5	16	TRBV6-5	NA	CASSSVQGEFQETQYF	TGTGCCAGCAGTTCGGTACAGGGAGAGTTTCAAGAGACCCAGTACTTC
NA	TRBJ1-2	16	TRBV18	TRBD1	CASSPDREGLNYGYTF	TGTGCCAGCTCACCCGACAGGGAGGGATTAAACTATGGCTACACCTTC
NA	TRBJ1-1	16	TRBV5-4	NA	CASSLVVWGRNTEAFF	TGTGCCAGCAGCTTGGTAGTGTGGGGGCGGAACACTGAAGCTTTCTTT
NA	TRBJ2-5	16	TRBV28	TRBD2	CASSLALAGVRETQYF	TGTGCCAGCAGTTTAGCTCTAGCGGGAGTAAGGGAGACCCAGTACTTC
NA	TRBJ2-1	15	TRBV28	NA	CASSLLGGTYNEQFF	TGTGCCAGCAGTTTACTGGGAGGCACCTACAATGAGCAGTTCTTC
NA	TRBJ2-1	14	TRBV27	NA	CASSERTAYNEQFF	TGTGCCAGCAGTGAGCGGACAGCCTACAATGAGCAGTTCTTC
once	TRBJ2-1	13	TRBV13	NA	CASSLGFLDEQFF	TGTGCCAGCAGCTTAGGGTTTCTCGATGAGCAGTTCTTC
NA	TRBJ1-1	14	TRBV28	TRBD1	CASSLWAGGTEAFF	TGTGCCAGCAGTTTATGGGCAGGGGGGACTGAAGCTTTCTTT
NA	TRBJ2-5	14	TRBV7-9	TRBD2	CASRRTSGQETQYF	TGTGCCAGCAGACGGACTAGCGGGCAAGAGACCCAGTACTTC
once	TRBJ1-1	15	TRBV7-8	NA	CASSLEGGDNTEAFF	TGTGCCAGCAGCTTAGAAGGGGGGGATAACACTGAAGCTTTCTTT
once	TRBJ2-7	12	TRBV5-4	NA	CASSLAAYEQYF	TGTGCCAGCAGCTTGGCCGCCTACGAGCAGTACTTC
NA	TRBJ2-7	11	TRBV20-1	NA	CSARGGREQYF	TGCAGTGCTAGGGGCGGTAGGGAGCAGTACTTC
NA	TRBJ2-7	16	TRBV27	NA	CASSSLQGARAYEQYF	TGTGCCAGCAGTTCCCTGCAGGGTGCCCGAGCCTACGAGCAGTACTTC
NA	TRBJ2-1	14	TRBV4-1	TRBD1	CASSQRQGVDEQFF	TGCGCCAGCAGCCAGAGGCAGGGGGTCGATGAGCAGTTCTTC
NA	TRBJ2-1	17	TRBV29-1	TRBD2	CSVAGLAGVSSYNEQFF	TGCAGCGTCGCGGGACTAGCGGGAGTGAGCTCCTACAATGAGCAGTTCTTC
NA	TRBJ1-2	15	TRBV7-2	NA	CASSLGPRLNYGYTF	TGTGCCAGCAGCTTAGGACCCCGACTTAACTATGGCTACACCTTC
NA	TRBJ1-1	16	TRBV7-9	NA	CASSLGFGGQNTEAFF	TGTGCCAGCAGCTTAGGATTTGGGGGGCAGAACACTGAAGCTTTCTTT
NA	TRBJ2-2	17	TRBV30	TRBD2	CAWTTGTSGRGYGELFF	TGTGCCTGGACTACCGGGACTAGCGGGAGGGGCTACGGGGAGCTGTTTTTT
NA	TRBJ2-7	15	TRBV7-6	NA	CASSFRDGSSYEQYF	TGTGCCAGCAGCTTCCGGGACGGGAGCTCCTACGAGCAGTACTTC
NA	TRBJ2-7	15	TRBV7-9	NA	CASSLWDTTTYEQYF	TGTGCCAGCAGCTTATGGGACACAACAACCTACGAGCAGTACTTC
NA	TRBJ2-7	14	TRBV9	NA	CASSVGGSSYEQYF	TGTGCCAGCAGCGTAGGAGGAAGCTCCTACGAGCAGTACTTC
NA	TRBJ1-2	13	TRBV27	TRBD1	CASSPTGPVGYTF	TGTGCCAGCAGTCCGACAGGGCCGGTTGGCTACACCTTC
few	TRBJ2-7	12	TRBV5-5	NA	CASSSLSYEQYF	TGTGCCAGCAGCTCCCTCTCCTACGAGCAGTACTTC